A single sample gave rise to the 4 T cell receptor beta chains below, sequenced in a study of cytomegalovirus exposure and HLA in healthy donors. Clones were read by immunoSEQ multiplex PCR, and TCRdb kept only the in-frame ones, dropping some. The sample lists about 160,000 clones; roughly nine tenths were seen once. The specimen sequenced was PBMCs. The receptors here all came from a woman aged 25-40 years in good health and CMV-seronegative.

The gene calls are TRBV5-4 and TRBJ1-6; D remains unclear. The CDR3 is 15 amino acids. Trimming pared 4 bases from V and 6 bases from J, leaving 14 bases between. CDR1 and CDR2 (germline): SGHNT, YYREEE (reference sequence). CDR3 protein: CASSAPTGGNSPLHF. The CDR3 DNA is TGTGCCAGCAGCGCACCGACTGGCGGTAATTCACCCCTCCACTTT.

This rearrangement joins TRBV9 to TRBJ2-5, with D possibly matching TRBD1 (6 bases). Looked up from germline, CDR1 is SGDLS and CDR2 is YYNGEE. The CDR3 is made up of 17 amino acids. V was clipped by 2 bases and J by 5 bases, with 22 bases between them. The CDR3 coding sequence is TGTGCCAGCAGCGTCCGTGGGACCGACAAGAGGGGGGAGACCCAGTACTTC. This codes for CASSVRGTDKRGETQYF. The whole variable domain, remainder taken from reference TRBV9 and TRBJ2-5, is DSGVTQTPKHLITATGQRVTLRCSPRSGDLSVYWYQQSLDQGLQFLIQYYNGEERAKGNILERFSAQQFPDLHSELNLSSLELGDSALYFCASSVRGTDKRGETQYFGPGTRLLVL.

This clone was picked up a small number of times. The rearrangement links TRBV28 to TRBJ2-7, with D maybe TRBD1 (6 bases). This CDR3 has 12 residues. V was clipped by 6 bases and J by 4 bases, with 10 bases between them. Germline V lookup: CDR1 MDHEN, CDR2 SYDVKM. This CDR3 is CASSRGWYEQYF. CDR3 DNA sequence: TGTGCCAGCAGCAGGGGTTGGTACGAGCAGTACTTC.

The chain links TRBV11-2 to TRBJ2-7; D is ambiguous. With 2 bases removed from V and 12 bases from J, the gap between germline ends came to 26 bases. This CDR3 spans 16 amino acids. CDR1 and CDR2 from the germline V gene are SGHAT and FQNNGV. Here the CDR3 DNA reads TGTGCCAGCAGCTTAATGTCCTCGACGGTGGACCTAAGGAGGTACTTC. Its protein is CASSLMSSTVDLRRYF.